The present T cell receptor beta chain was sequenced within a study of OX40 agonist ivuxolimab in advanced cancers. V was cut by 6 bases and J by 1 base, with 9 bases left in between. The CDR3 runs 12 residues. Germline assignment: CDR1 GTSNPN and CDR2 SVGIG (reference sequence). Data came from immunoSEQ multiplex PCR; TCRdb stores just in-frame clones and leaves some out. The sample comprises 75,000 to 95,000 clones, approximately 85% of which are singletons, and 0.2% to 0.25% rests with the top ten. Study-wide results and caveats: With doses of 0.1 to 3.0 mg/kg, CD4+ and CD8+ blood T cells had undergone clonal expansion by week 6.

As concerns this clone: Its antigen is undetermined.

The sequence was collected from an adult with an advanced solid tumor such as melanoma, head and neck, liver or kidney cancer. The sample in question was CD4+ or CD8+ T cells sorted from blood, obtained in a trial of the OX40 agonist ivuxolimab. This chain uses TRBV30 with TRBJ1-1; D uncertain. In DNA, the CDR3 is TGTGCCTGTGGCAGGCAGAACACTGAAGCTTTCTTT. It codes for CACGRQNTEAFF.